One sample yielded the 22 T cell receptor beta chains listed below, sequenced in a study of CD8+ T cells in alopecia areata. Isolated RNA was reverse transcribed into cDNA used as the sequencing template. Profiled with immunoSEQ multiplex PCR; TCRdb holds only in-frame clones, not every one. The sample contains roughly 2,100 clones, none of them singletons. The sequencing input was lesional skin. Receptor source: a C3H/HeJ mouse with alopecia areata. The strain's MHC: H2-k.

This clone came up many times. These gene names are mouse names. Partial CDR3 DNA: TGTGCCAGCGGTGATGGGCTGGGGGTTGCAGAA. As protein: CASGDGLGVAE. The entire CDR3 is CASGDGLGVAETLYF. This chain joins TRBV13-2 and TRBJ2-3, with 7 bases identical to TRBD2. The DNA ends 4 residues before the CDR3 does, and the rest of the CDR3 is filled in from the germline J gene. V was pared by 0 bases and J by 2 bases, with 3 bases of the junction left unmatched. Germline loops: CDR1 NNHNN, CDR2 SYGAGS (reference sequence). The CDR3 totals 15 residues.

Many counts were recorded for this clone. Here the gene names and germline are mouse. The CDR3 end lies 4 residues beyond the end of the read and is filled in from the germline J gene. The V call is TRBV13-3, the J call TRBJ2-7, with TRBD1 matching over 8 bases. The CDR3 consists of 15 residues. The V segment lost 4 bases and the J segment 0 bases; nucleotides outside the gene matches: 6. Germline V gives CDR1 NNHDY, CDR2 SYVADS. CDR3 bases read: TGTGCCAGCAGTATCGGGACAGGCGGCTCCTAT. Translation: CASSIGTGGSY. In full, the CDR3 reads CASSIGTGGSYEQYF.

There are many counts of this clone. Mouse names are used for the genes. The read gets to within 4 residues of the CDR3 end, and the germline J gene fills in the rest. V gene TRBV13-3 combines with J gene TRBJ1-1; 7 bases align to TRBD1. The CDR3 sequence is 12 residues long. Germline CDR1 and CDR2: NNHDY and SYVADS. The CDR3 DNA, read in part, is TGTGCCAGCAGTGGTCAGGGGGCA. Residues: CASSGQGA. The whole CDR3 protein reads CASSGQGAEVFF.

This clone showed up just a few times. The protein given in TCRdb and the translation of the DNA differ at residue 12, and the sequence presented here derives from the DNA. Mouse gene names apply. The CDR3: CASSRDRGERGTLYF. CDR3 bases read: TGTGCCAGCAGTCGGGACAGGGGAGAGAGGGGTACG. The chain has TRBV13-3 and TRBJ1-3, with 10 positions matching TRBD1. Read sequence stops 3 residues before the CDR3 end, and the germline J gene provides the missing end. CDR3 size: 15 residues. CDR1 and CDR2 from the germline V gene are NNHDY and SYVADS. Complete variable domain (other parts from reference TRBV13-3 and TRBJ1-3): EAAVTQSPRSKVAVTGGKVTLSCHQTNNHDYMYWYRQDTGHGLRLIHYSYVADSTEKGDIPDGYKASRPSQENFSLILELASLSQTAVYFCASSRDRGERGTLYFGEGSRLIVV.

In this sample, this clone turned up many times. The protein given in TCRdb and the translation of the DNA differ at residue 12, and the sequence presented here derives from the DNA. Germline and genes: mouse. The DNA ends 3 residues before the CDR3 does, and the rest of the CDR3 is filled in from the germline J gene. This rearrangement joins TRBV14 to TRBJ1-3; D ambiguous. Germline-derived CDR1 and CDR2 are SGHDT and FRDEAV. This CDR3 spans 15 amino acids. Trimming removed 5 bases at V and 0 bases at J, with 12 bases between. CDR3 in amino acids: CASSPDTFSGNTLYF. CDR3 DNA, as far as it was read: TGTGCCAGCAGCCCCGACACCTTTTCTGGAAATACG.

Ten or more counts support this clone. The gene names here belong to mouse. The CDR3 extends 4 residues past the end of the read, so its final part is completed from the germline J gene. V usage is TRBV16 and J usage is TRBJ2-3; D perhaps matches TRBD1 (5 bases). This CDR3 is 16 amino acids long. The V gene's germline CDR1 is SGHSA and CDR2 FRNQAP. V gave up 0 bases and J gave up 0 bases, with 10 bases separating them. The CDR3 spells CASSLETEFSAETLYF. CDR3 DNA, as far as it was read: TGTGCAAGCAGCTTAGAGACAGAATTTAGTGCAGAA.

The table lists this clone with many counts. Mouse gene names and germline throughout. The read is 4 residues too short to cover the CDR3 end, so that end is filled in from the germline J gene. The chain carries TRBV31 and TRBJ2-1; 8 nucleotides align to TRBD1. The CDR3 extends over 12 amino acids. Per the germline V gene, CDR1 is GKSSPN and CDR2 is SITVG. The ends lost 6 bases at V and 4 bases at J; junction bases unmatched: 2. CDR3 DNA, as far as it was read: TGTGCCTGTGGGACAGGATATGCT. Protein product: CACGTGYA. The entire CDR3 protein is CACGTGYAEQFF.

This clone was recorded at least ten times. The genes and germline here are from mouse. The read halts 4 residues ahead of the CDR3 end, with the missing end drawn from the germline J gene. The chain links TRBV5 to TRBJ2-1; 11 bases fit TRBD1. Germline V gene lookup returns CDR1 LGHNA and CDR2 YNLKQL (reference sequence). Unmatched junction bases numbered 5, after V lost 4 bases and J lost 0 bases. CDR3 length equals 17 residues. The CDR3 DNA, read in part, is TGTGCCAGCAGCCCCCGGGACAGGGGGTATAACTATGCT. It translates to CASSPRDRGYNYA. The CDR3 reads in full as CASSPRDRGYNYAEQFF.

This clone was seen ten or more times. The TCRdb protein and the DNA translation do not line up at residue 15; the protein shown here was made by translating the DNA. Genes and germline come from the mouse. The read is 3 residues too short to cover the CDR3 end, so that end is filled in from the germline J gene. The V and J genes are TRBV3 and TRBJ1-3; 11 nucleotides align to TRBD1. CDR3 size: 18 residues. Germline CDR1 and CDR2: SNHLY and FYNGKV (reference sequence). The ends lost 8 bases at V and 0 bases at J; junction bases unmatched: 12. This chain's CDR3 is CASGEGDRGTHSGNTLYF. Incomplete CDR3 DNA: TGTGCCAGCGGTGAGGGGGACAGGGGGACCCATTCTGGAAATACG.

This clone was seen many times. The germline and genes are mouse ones. The CDR3 extends 4 residues past the end of the read, so its final part is completed from the germline J gene. V and J are TRBV13-1 and TRBJ2-2; TRBD2 matches 7 bases. The V segment lost 2 bases and the J segment 4 bases; nucleotides outside the gene matches: 2. The CDR3 loop spans 14 amino acids. In germline, CDR1 is NSHNY, CDR2 SYGAGN. Incomplete CDR3 DNA: TGTGCCAGCAGTGAGGGGGGGTTCACCGGG. This sequence encodes CASSEGGFTG. The full-length CDR3 reads as CASSEGGFTGQLYF.

There are many counts of this clone. Germline and genes here are mouse. The CDR3 end lies 4 residues beyond the end of the read and is filled in from the germline J gene. This chain joins TRBV13-2 and TRBJ2-1; D is possibly TRBD1 (6 bases). Germline-derived CDR1 and CDR2 are NNHNN and SYGAGS (reference sequence). This CDR3 is built from 11 residues. CDR3 residues: CASGRDTEQFF. The covered CDR3 bases are TGTGCCAGCGGCCGGGACACT.

This clone showed up many times. Mouse germline and gene names are used. The read ends 4 residues before the CDR3 terminus; that terminus is restored from the germline J gene. The chain recombines TRBV13-1 with TRBJ2-7; 7 positions agree with TRBD2. The CDR3 totals 14 residues. From germline, CDR1 is NSHNY and CDR2 SYGAGN. The V segment lost 0 bases and the J segment 1 base; nucleotides outside the gene matches: 1. Here the CDR3 reads CASSDGGGSYEQYF. The part of the CDR3 DNA that was read is TGTGCCAGCAGTGATGGGGGGGGGTCCTAT.

This clone is medium-sized (0.01 to 0.1%) in the sample. At residue 15, the TCRdb amino acid sequence and the translated nucleotide sequence differ, so the protein here is the DNA translation. Gene names and germline refer to mouse. The sequenced fragment ends 3 residues before the CDR3 boundary, so the rest is inferred from the germline J gene. The chain couples TRBV13-2 to TRBJ1-6; TRBD1 matches 11 bases. TRBJ1-6 is noted as an ORF with a role that remains uncertain. Germline V CDR1 and CDR2: NNHNN, SYGAGS (reference sequence). The V segment lost 2 bases and the J segment 0 bases; nucleotides outside the gene matches: 4. This CDR3 has 18 residues. This chain's CDR3 is CASGDTDRGHSYNSPLYF. The part of the CDR3 DNA that was read is TGTGCCAGCGGTGACACGGACAGGGGGCATTCCTATAATTCGCCC.

Regarding this clone: Gene names are the mouse ones. The read finishes 4 residues shy of the CDR3 end, and the germline J gene is used to complete it. The chain employs TRBV4 and TRBJ2-7; 7 bases agree with TRBD2. The germline gives CDR1 LGHDT, CDR2 YNNKQL (reference sequence). CDR3 size: 13 residues. Trimming took 3 bases from V and 2 from J; bases not matched to a gene: 1. CDR3: CASSYTGAYEQYF. The sequenced CDR3 bases are TGTGCCAGCAGCTATACTGGGGCCTAT.

This clone was detected only a few times. Gene names and germline match the mouse. The DNA ends 4 residues before the CDR3 does, and the rest of the CDR3 is filled in from the germline J gene. The chain links TRBV13-3 to TRBJ1-4; 8 positions agree with TRBD1. The CDR3 is 15 amino acids. CDR1 is NNHDY and CDR2 is SYVADS in the germline V gene. V dropped 7 bases and J dropped 0; count of bases not matched to a gene: 5. CDR3 sequence reads: CASGGDRISNERLFF. CDR3 DNA, as far as it was read: TGTGCCAGCGGTGGGGACAGGATTTCCAACGAA.

There are many counts of this clone. Gene names and germline match the mouse. The read ends 4 residues before the CDR3 terminus; that terminus is restored from the germline J gene. This chain links TRBV3 with TRBJ2-7, with 9 bases matching TRBD2. Trimming at V came to 3 bases and at J to 3 bases, leaving 6 bases not matched to a gene. CDR3 length: 15 amino acids. Per the germline V gene, CDR1 is SNHLY and CDR2 is FYNGKV (reference sequence). The CDR3 is CASSFRDWVLYEQYF. Incomplete CDR3 DNA: TGTGCCAGCAGCTTCCGGGACTGGGTCCTCTAT.

The sample holds many counts of this clone. At residue 12, the DNA translation does not agree with TCRdb's protein; the protein displayed here is the one encoded by the DNA. Gene names denote mouse genes. Read sequence stops 3 residues before the CDR3 end, and the germline J gene provides the missing end. The chain couples TRBV31 to TRBJ1-3; 11 bases line up with TRBD1. The V gene end was trimmed by 1 base and the J gene end by 4 bases; junction bases not matched to a gene: 3. CDR1 is GKSSPN, CDR2 SITVG, per germline. There are 15 residues in the CDR3. The CDR3 spells CAWSPGTGGGNTLYF. Incomplete CDR3 DNA: TGTGCCTGGAGTCCCGGGACAGGGGGAGGAAATACG.

This clone was detected many times. Gene names denote mouse genes. The CDR3 end lies 4 residues beyond the end of the read and is filled in from the germline J gene. The V gene is TRBV13-1, the J gene TRBJ2-7; TRBD1 matches 7 bases. The CDR3 contains 15 residues. Germline values: CDR1 NSHNY, CDR2 SYGAGN. The sequenced part of the CDR3 DNA is TGTGCCAGCAGTGATGCAGGGGACAGAAATTAT. It is translated as CASSDAGDRNY. The entire CDR3 reads CASSDAGDRNYEQYF.

This clone appeared many times. One end of the junction varies from germline; a read error may be responsible. Genes and germline are mouse. The read halts 4 residues ahead of the CDR3 end, with the missing end drawn from the germline J gene. The V gene is TRBV13-3, the J gene TRBJ1-4; 7 bases fit TRBD1. Per the germline V gene, CDR1 is NNHDY and CDR2 is SYVADS. CDR3 length equals 12 residues. The part of the CDR3 DNA that was read is TGTGCCAACAGTGACAGGGCCGAA. As protein: CANSDRAE. The whole CDR3 is CANSDRAERLFF.

This clone has at least ten counts. The gene names here belong to mouse. The missing CDR3 end, 4 residues past where the read stops, is filled in from the germline J gene. The chain is built from TRBV16 and TRBJ1-1, with D uncertain. The CDR3 totals 13 residues. CDR1 SGHSA and CDR2 FRNQAP come from the germline V gene. The part of the CDR3 DNA that was read is TGTGCAAGCAGCTTAGATCAACTGACA. Translated: CASSLDQLT. The entire CDR3 protein reads CASSLDQLTEVFF.

This clone was picked up many times. Germline and genes here are mouse. The missing CDR3 end, 4 residues past where the read stops, is filled in from the germline J gene. This chain joins TRBV1 and TRBJ2-3; 11 bases line up with TRBD2. The CDR3 is 15 residues long. The germline CDR1 and CDR2 sequences are NSQYPW and LRSPGD (reference sequence). With V trimmed by 2 bases and J by 3 bases, 1 base remained unmatched. CDR3 protein: CTCSARTGGAETLYF. Incomplete CDR3 DNA: TGCACCTGCAGTGCACGGACTGGGGGGGCAGAA.

This clone has ten or more counts. Germline and genes here are mouse. The read ends 4 residues before the CDR3 terminus; that terminus is restored from the germline J gene. The V and J genes are TRBV13-1 and TRBJ2-4, with TRBD2 identical over 13 bases. This CDR3 spans 16 amino acids. Trimming cost V 2 bases and J 2 bases; bases outside gene matches: 2. CDR1 and CDR2 from the germline V gene are NSHNY and SYGAGN. The part of the CDR3 DNA that was read is TGTGCCAGCAGTGAGGGACTGGGGGGGGCTCAAAAC. Translated, it gives CASSEGLGGAQN. The entire CDR3 protein reads CASSEGLGGAQNTLYF.